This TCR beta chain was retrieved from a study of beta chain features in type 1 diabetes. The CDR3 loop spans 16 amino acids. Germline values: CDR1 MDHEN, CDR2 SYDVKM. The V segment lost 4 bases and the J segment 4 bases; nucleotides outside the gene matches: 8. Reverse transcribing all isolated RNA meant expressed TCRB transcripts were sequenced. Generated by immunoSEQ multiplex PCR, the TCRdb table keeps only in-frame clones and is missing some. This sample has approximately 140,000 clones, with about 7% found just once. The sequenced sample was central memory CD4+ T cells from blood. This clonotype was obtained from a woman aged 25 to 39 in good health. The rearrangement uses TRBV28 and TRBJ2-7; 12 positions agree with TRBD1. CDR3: CASSSPGQGAGYEQYF. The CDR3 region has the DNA TGTGCCAGCAGTTCCCCGGGACAGGGGGCGGGATACGAGCAGTACTTC.